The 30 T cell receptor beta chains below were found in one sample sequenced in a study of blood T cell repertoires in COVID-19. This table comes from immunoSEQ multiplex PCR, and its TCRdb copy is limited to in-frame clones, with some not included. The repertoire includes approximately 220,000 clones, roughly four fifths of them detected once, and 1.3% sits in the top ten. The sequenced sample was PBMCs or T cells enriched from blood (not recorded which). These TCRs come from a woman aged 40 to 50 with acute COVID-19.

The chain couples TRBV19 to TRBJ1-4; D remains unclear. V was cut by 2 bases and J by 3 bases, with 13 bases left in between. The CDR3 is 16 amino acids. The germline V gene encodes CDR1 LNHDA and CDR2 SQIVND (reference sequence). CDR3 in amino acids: CASSISAGGPNEKLFF. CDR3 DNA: TGTGCCAGTAGTATATCGGCCGGTGGGCCTAATGAAAAACTGTTTTTT.

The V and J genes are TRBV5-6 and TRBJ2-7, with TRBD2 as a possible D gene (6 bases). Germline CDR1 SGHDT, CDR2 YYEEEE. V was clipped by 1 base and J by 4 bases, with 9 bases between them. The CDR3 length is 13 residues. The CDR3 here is CASSLYGGYEQYF. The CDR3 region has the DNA TGTGCCAGCAGCTTGTATGGGGGGTACGAGCAGTACTTC.

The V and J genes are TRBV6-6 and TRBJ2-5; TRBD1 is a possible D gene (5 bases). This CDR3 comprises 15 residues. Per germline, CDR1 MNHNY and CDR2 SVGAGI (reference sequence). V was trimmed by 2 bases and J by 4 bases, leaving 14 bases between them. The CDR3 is CASSYMDNWRETQYF. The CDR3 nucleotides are TGTGCCAGCAGTTACATGGACAATTGGCGAGAGACCCAGTACTTC.

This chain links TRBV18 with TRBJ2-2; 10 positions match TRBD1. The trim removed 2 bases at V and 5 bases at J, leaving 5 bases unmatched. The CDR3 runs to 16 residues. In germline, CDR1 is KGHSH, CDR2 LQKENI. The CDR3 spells CASSPDRGRGTGELFF. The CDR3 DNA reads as TGTGCCAGCTCACCAGACAGGGGGCGAGGGACCGGGGAGCTGTTTTTT.

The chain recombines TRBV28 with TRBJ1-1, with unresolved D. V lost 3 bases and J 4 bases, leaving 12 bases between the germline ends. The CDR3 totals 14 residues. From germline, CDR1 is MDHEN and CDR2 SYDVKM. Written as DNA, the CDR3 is TGTGCCAGCAGTTTTGGAGGAGGAGGCACTGAAGCTTTCTTT. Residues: CASSFGGGGTEAFF.

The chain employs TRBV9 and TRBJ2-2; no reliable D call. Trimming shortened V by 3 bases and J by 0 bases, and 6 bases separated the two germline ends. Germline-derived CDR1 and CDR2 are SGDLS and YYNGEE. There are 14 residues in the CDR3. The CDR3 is CASSGDTNTGELFF. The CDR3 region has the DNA TGTGCCAGCAGCGGAGACACGAACACCGGGGAGCTGTTTTTT.

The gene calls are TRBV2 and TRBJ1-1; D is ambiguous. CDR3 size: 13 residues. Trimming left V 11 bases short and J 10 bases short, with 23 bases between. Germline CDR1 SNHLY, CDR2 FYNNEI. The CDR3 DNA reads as TGTGCCTCCGCCCTCCAAACAGTCGCCGTAGCTTTCTTT. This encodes CASALQTVAVAFF.

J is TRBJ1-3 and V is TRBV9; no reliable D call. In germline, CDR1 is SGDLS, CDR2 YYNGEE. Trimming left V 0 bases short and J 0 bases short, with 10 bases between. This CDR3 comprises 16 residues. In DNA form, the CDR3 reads TGTGCCAGCAGCGTAGGTTTAGATCACTCTGGAAACACCATATATTTT. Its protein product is CASSVGLDHSGNTIYF.

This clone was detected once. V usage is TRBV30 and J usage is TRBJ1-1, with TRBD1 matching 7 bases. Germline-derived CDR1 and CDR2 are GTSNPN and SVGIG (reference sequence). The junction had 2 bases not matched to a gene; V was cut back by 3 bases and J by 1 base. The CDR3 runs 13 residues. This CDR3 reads CAWRTGTNTEAFF. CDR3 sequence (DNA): TGTGCCTGGAGGACAGGGACGAACACTGAAGCTTTCTTT. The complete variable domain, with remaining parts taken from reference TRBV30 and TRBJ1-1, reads SQTIHQWPATLVQPVGSPLSLECTVEGTSNPNLYWYRQAAGRGLQLLFYSVGIGQISSEVPQNLSASRPQDRQFILSSKKLLLSDSGFYLCAWRTGTNTEAFFGQGTRLTVV.

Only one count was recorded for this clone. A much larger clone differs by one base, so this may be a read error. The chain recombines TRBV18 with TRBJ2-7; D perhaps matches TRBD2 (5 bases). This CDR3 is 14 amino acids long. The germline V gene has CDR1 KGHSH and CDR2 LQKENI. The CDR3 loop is CVSSPPLGVYEQYF. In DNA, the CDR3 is TGTGTCAGCTCACCTCCTCTCGGGGTCTACGAGCAGTACTTC. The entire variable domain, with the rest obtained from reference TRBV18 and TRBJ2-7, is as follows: NAGVMQNPRHLVRRRGQEARLRCSPMKGHSHVYWYRQLPEEGLKFMVYLQKENIIDESGMPKERFSAEFPKEGPSILRIQQVVRGDSAAYFCVSSPPLGVYEQYFGPGTRLTVT.

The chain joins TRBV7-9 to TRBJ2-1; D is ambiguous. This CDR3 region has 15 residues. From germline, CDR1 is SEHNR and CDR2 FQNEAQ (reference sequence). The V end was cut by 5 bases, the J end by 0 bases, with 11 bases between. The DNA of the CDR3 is TGTGCCAGCAGCCAGACTTCAAGCTCCTACAATGAGCAGTTCTTC. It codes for CASSQTSSSYNEQFF.

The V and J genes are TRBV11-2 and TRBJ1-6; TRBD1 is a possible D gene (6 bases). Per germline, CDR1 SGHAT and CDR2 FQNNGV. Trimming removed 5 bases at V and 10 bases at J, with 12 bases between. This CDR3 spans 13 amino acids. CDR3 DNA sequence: TGTGCCAGCAGCCCAACGCAGGGGTCACCCCTCCACTTT. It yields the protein CASSPTQGSPLHF.

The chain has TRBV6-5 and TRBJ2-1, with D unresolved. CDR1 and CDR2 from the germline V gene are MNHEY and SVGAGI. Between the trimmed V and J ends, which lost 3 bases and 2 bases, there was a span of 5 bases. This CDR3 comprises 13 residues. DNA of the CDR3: TGTGCCAGCAGTTATTATGCCTACAATGAGCAGTTCTTC. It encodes CASSYYAYNEQFF.

The CDR3 sequence is CASSPFREGQPQHF. The CDR3 coding sequence is TGTGCCAGCTCACCATTCAGGGAAGGTCAGCCCCAGCATTTT. This rearrangement joins TRBV18 to TRBJ1-5; a possible D gene is TRBD1 (5 bases). The CDR3 runs 14 residues. The ends were cut back, 2 bases at V and 6 bases at J, with 11 bases in the middle. CDR1 KGHSH and CDR2 LQKENI come from the germline V gene.

The CDR3 sequence is CASSRDRAYNEQFF. The DNA for the CDR3 is TGCGCCAGCAGCCGGGACAGGGCCTACAATGAGCAGTTCTTC. J is TRBJ2-1 and V is TRBV5-1, with 9 bases aligning to TRBD1. V gave up 4 bases and J gave up 2 bases; unmatched junction bases: 1. The V gene's germline CDR1 is SGHRS and CDR2 YFSETQ. This CDR3 is 14 amino acids long.

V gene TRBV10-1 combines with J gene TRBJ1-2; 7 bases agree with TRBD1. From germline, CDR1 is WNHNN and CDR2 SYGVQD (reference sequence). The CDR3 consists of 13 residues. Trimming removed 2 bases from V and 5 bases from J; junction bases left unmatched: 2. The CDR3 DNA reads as TGCGCCAGCAGTGAGGGACAGGCGTATGGCTACACCTTC. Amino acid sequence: CASSEGQAYGYTF.

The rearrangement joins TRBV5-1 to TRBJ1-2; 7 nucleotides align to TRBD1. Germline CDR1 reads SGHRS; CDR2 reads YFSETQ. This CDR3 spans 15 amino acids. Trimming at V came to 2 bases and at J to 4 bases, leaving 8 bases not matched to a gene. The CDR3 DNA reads TGCGCCAGCAGCTTAGCAGGGGGTACCGGCTATGGCTACACCTTC. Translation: CASSLAGGTGYGYTF.

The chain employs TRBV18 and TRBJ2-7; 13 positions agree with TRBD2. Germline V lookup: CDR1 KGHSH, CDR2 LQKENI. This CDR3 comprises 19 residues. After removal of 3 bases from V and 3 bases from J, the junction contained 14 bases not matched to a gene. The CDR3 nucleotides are TGTGCCAGCTCACCCCCCGGGACTAGCGGGAAAAAAAGTTTCTACGAGCAGTACTTC. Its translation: CASSPPGTSGKKSFYEQYF.

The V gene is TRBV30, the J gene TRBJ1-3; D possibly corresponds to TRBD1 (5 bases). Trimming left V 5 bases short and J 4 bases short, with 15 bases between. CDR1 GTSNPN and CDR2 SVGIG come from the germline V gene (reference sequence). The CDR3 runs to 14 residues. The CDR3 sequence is CAWAQDLLGNTIYF. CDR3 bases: TGTGCCTGGGCACAGGACCTCTTGGGAAACACCATATATTTT.

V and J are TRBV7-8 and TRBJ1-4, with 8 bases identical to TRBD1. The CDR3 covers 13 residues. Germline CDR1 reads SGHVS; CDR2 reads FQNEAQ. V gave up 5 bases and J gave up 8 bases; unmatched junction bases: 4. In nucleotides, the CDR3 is TGTGCCAGCAGCGCGACAGGGGAAGAAAAACTGTTTTTT. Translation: CASSATGEEKLFF.

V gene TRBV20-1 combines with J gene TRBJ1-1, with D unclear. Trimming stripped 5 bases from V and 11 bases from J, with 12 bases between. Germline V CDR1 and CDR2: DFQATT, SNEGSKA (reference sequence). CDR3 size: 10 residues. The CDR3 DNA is TGCAGTGCTTCCCAGTTGTCGGCTTTCTTT. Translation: CSASQLSAFF.

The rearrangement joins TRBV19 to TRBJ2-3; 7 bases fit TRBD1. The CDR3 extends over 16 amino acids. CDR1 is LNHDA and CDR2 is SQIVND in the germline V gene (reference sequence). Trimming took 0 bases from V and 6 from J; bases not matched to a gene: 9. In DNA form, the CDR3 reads TGTGCCAGTAGTATAGAAAGCACAGGGGTTGGGGATACGCAGTATTTT. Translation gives CASSIESTGVGDTQYF.

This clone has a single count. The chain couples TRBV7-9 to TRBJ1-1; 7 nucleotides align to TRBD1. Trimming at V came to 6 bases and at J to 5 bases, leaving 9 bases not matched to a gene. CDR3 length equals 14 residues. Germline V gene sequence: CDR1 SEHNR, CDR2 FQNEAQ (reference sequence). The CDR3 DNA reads TGTGCCAGCAGAGAGGGGGCAGGGGAGACTGAAGCTTTCTTT. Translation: CASREGAGETEAFF.

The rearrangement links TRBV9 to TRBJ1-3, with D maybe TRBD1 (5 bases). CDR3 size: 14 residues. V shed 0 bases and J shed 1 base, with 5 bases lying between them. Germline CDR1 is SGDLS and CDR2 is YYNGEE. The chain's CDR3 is CASSVEGSGNTIYF. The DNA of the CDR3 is TGTGCCAGCAGCGTAGAGGGGTCTGGAAACACCATATATTTT.

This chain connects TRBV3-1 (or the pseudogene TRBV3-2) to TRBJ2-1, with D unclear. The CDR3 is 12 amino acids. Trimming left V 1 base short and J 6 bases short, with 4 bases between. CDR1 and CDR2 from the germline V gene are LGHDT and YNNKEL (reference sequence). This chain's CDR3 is CASSQAGNEQFF. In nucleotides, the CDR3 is TGTGCCAGCAGCCAAGCAGGCAATGAGCAGTTCTTC.

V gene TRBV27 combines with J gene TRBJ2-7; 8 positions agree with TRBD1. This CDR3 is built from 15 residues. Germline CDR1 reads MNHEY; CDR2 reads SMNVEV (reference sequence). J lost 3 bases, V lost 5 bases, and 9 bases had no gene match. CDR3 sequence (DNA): TGTGCCAGCAGTGAAAGACAGGGGTTTGTCTACGAGCAGTACTTC. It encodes CASSERQGFVYEQYF.

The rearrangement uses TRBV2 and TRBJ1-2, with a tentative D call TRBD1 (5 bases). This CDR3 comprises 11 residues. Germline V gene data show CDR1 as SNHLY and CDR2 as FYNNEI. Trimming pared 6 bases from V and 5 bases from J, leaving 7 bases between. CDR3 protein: CASSDRYGYTF. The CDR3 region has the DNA TGTGCCAGCAGCGACAGATATGGCTACACCTTC.

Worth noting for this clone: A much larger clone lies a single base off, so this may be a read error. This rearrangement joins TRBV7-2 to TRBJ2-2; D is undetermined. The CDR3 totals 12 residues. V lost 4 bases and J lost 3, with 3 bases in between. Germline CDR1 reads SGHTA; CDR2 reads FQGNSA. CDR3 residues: CASSSYTGELFF. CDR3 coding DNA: TGTGCCAGCAGCTCTTACACCGGGGAGCTGTTTTTT. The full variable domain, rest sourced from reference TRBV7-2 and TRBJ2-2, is GAGVSQSPSNKVTEKGKDVELRCDPISGHTALYWYRQSLGQGLEFLIYFQGNSAPDKSGLPSDRFSAERTGGSVSTLTIQRTQQEDSAVYLCASSSYTGELFFGEGSRLTVL.

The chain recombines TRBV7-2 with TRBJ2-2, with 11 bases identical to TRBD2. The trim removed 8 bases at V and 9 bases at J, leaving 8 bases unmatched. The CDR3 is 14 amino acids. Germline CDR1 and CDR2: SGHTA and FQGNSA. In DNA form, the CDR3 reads TGTGCCAGCGCAATAGCGGGGGGGTCCAGGGAGCTGTTTTTT. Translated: CASAIAGGSRELFF.

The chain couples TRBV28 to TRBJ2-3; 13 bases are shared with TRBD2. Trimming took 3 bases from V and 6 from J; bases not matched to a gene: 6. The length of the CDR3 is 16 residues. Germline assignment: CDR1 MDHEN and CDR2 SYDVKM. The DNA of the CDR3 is TGTGCCAGCAGTTTGGCAGGACTAGCGGGAGCGGATACGCAGTATTTT. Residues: CASSLAGLAGADTQYF.